Each of the 30 T cell receptor beta chains below was sequenced from the same sample in a study of CD8+CD57+ T cells in acquired aplastic anemia (dated 2018 in TCRdb). Sequencer: Illumina HiSeq 2000. Genomic DNA served as template for TCR beta VDJ combination and CDR3 sequence profiling. The public sequencing data were trimmed at Q25 with fastp and processed into clonotypes with MiXCR by TCRdb, which kept only in-frame beta chains. Rows with one shared CDR3 protein collapse into an entry with the most common genes and DNA. This sample is represented by approximately 50,000 distinct CDR3 sequences; about two thirds of them were singletons. The ten largest clones take up under 40% of the sample. Sequences were obtained from sorted CD4+, CD8+, or CD8+CD57+ T cells (not recorded which) from PBMCs. Receptors were obtained from a human donor in good health, serving as a control.

The genes are TRBV2 and TRBJ2-1, with D possibly being TRBD1 or TRBD2 (5 bases each). V lost 2 bases to trimming and J lost 4 bases, with 9 bases between them. The CDR3 spans 14 residues. Germline-derived CDR1 and CDR2 are SNHLY and FYNNEI. The CDR3 nucleotides are TGTGCCAGCAGTGAACGGGGACCTTACAATGAGCAGTTCTTC. Its protein is CASSERGPYNEQFF. The variable domain in full, with the rest retrieved from reference TRBV2 and TRBJ2-1, is EPEVTQTPSHQVTQMGQEVILRCVPISNHLYFYWYRQILGQKVEFLVSFYNNEISEKSEIFDDQFSVERPDGSNFTLKIRSTKLEDSAMYFCASSERGPYNEQFFGPGTRLTVL.

The genes are TRBV15 and TRBJ2-4; tentatively, D is TRBD2 (6 bases). Trimming removed 5 bases from V and 5 bases from J, with 19 bases in between. Germline CDR1 reads LNHNV; CDR2 reads YYDKDF (reference sequence). This CDR3 comprises 16 residues. In nucleotides, the CDR3 is TGTGCCACCAGCCCACGACGAGGTGGGACTCAAAACATTCAGTACTTC. This translates into CATSPRRGGTQNIQYF.

The V gene is TRBV12-3 or TRBV12-4, the J gene TRBJ2-2; D is undetermined. The CDR3 loop spans 14 amino acids. The V end lost 6 bases, the J end lost 1 base, and 9 bases lay between the germline ends. The CDR3 here is CASSRVLNTGELFF. CDR3 coding DNA: TGTGCCAGCAGCCGGGTTTTGAACACCGGGGAGCTGTTTTTT.

This rearrangement joins TRBV7-9 to TRBJ2-1; D might be TRBD1 or TRBD2, each matching 6 bases. Germline V gene sequence: CDR1 SEHNR, CDR2 FQNEAQ (reference sequence). The CDR3 is 10 residues long. Trimming removed 8 bases from V and 9 bases from J, with 8 bases in between. CDR3 protein: CASEGGEQFF. The CDR3 nucleotides are TGTGCCAGCGAGGGGGGTGAGCAGTTCTTC.

This clonotype came up many times. The rearrangement uses TRBV5-6 and TRBJ2-5, with D hard to call. The CDR3 is made up of 11 amino acids. Germline CDR1 is SGHDT and CDR2 is YYEEEE. V shed 1 base and J shed 5 bases, with 3 bases lying between them. The CDR3 DNA follows: TGTGCCAGCAGCTTGAGGGAGACCCAGTACTTC. Its translation: CASSLRETQYF.

This clonotype appeared a single time. V usage is TRBV2 and J usage is TRBJ2-7; D possibly uses TRBD1 or TRBD2 (5 bases each). Trimming stripped 7 bases from V and 0 bases from J, with 10 bases between. Germline values: CDR1 SNHLY, CDR2 FYNNEI. CDR3 size: 13 residues. DNA of the CDR3: TGTGCCAGCATCCAAGGGACCTCCTACGAGCAGTACTTC. Translated: CASIQGTSYEQYF.

This clonotype was picked up a small number of times. The chain is built from TRBV20-1 and TRBJ1-2, with D perhaps matching TRBD1 (5 bases). This CDR3 has 13 amino acids. The V gene lost 1 base and the J gene lost 6 bases, with 12 bases spanning the gap. Germline CDR1 reads DFQATT; CDR2 reads SNEGSKA (reference sequence). The CDR3 DNA reads TGCAGTGCTAGAGGAGGGGCAGACGATGGCTACACCTTC. Translation gives CSARGGADDGYTF.

The chain uses TRBV2 and TRBJ2-7; no clear D. The V gene's germline CDR1 is SNHLY and CDR2 FYNNEI. The length of the CDR3 is 12 residues. V was clipped by 8 bases and J by 0 bases, with 8 bases between them. CDR3 sequence reads: CASRTDSYEQYF. CDR3 nucleotides: TGTGCCAGCCGGACGGACTCCTACGAGCAGTACTTC. Together with reference TRBV2 and TRBJ2-7, the CDR3 gives the full variable domain: EPEVTQTPSHQVTQMGQEVILRCVPISNHLYFYWYRQILGQKVEFLVSFYNNEISEKSEIFDDQFSVERPDGSNFTLKIRSTKLEDSAMYFCASRTDSYEQYFGPGTRLTVT.

The CDR3 loop is CSVDLGTEAFF. CDR3 sequence (DNA): TGCAGCGTTGATCTGGGGACTGAAGCTTTCTTT. V is TRBV29-1 and J is TRBJ1-1, with unresolved D. Trimming took 3 bases from V and 5 from J, leaving 7 bases between them. The CDR3 contains 11 residues. Germline lookup yields CDR1 SQVTM and CDR2 ANQGSEA.

This clonotype showed up just once. CDR3: CAISESGDSNQPQHF. CDR3 bases: TGTGCCATCAGTGAGTCAGGGGATAGCAATCAGCCCCAGCATTTT. The chain is built from TRBV10-3 and TRBJ1-5, with D perhaps TRBD1 (5 bases). V lost 0 bases to trimming and J lost 0 bases, with 6 bases between them. Per germline, CDR1 ENHRY and CDR2 SYGVKD. The CDR3 runs 15 residues.

This clonotype has only one observation. The V and J genes are TRBV10-3 and TRBJ1-6; D possibly corresponds to TRBD1 (5 bases). Per the germline V gene, CDR1 is ENHRY and CDR2 is SYGVKD. The CDR3 is 14 residues long. V was trimmed by 10 bases and J by 5 bases, leaving 15 bases between them. CDR3 DNA sequence: TGTGCCAGCCAGGGACGGACCGATAATTCACCCCTCCACTTT. It specifies CASQGRTDNSPLHF.

The chain carries TRBV10-3 and TRBJ2-5; D tentatively fits TRBD1 or TRBD2 (5 bases each). The CDR3 contains 11 residues. The germline CDR1 and CDR2 sequences are ENHRY and SYGVKD. Deletions cut 9 bases from V and 1 base from J, with 6 bases between. DNA for the CDR3: TGTGCCATGAGGGGCCAAGAGACCCAGTACTTC. Translating gives CAMRGQETQYF.

The chain is built from TRBV2 and TRBJ1-1; 7 bases fit TRBD1. CDR1 is SNHLY, CDR2 FYNNEI, per germline. The CDR3 length is 14 residues. The trim removed 3 bases at V and 5 bases at J, leaving 6 bases unmatched. CDR3: CASSEEQGKTEAFF. CDR3 in DNA: TGTGCCAGCAGTGAGGAACAGGGGAAGACTGAAGCTTTCTTT.

The chain recombines TRBV19 with TRBJ2-5, with D unresolved. Germline CDR1 is LNHDA and CDR2 is SQIVND (reference sequence). V was trimmed by 1 base and J by 5 bases, leaving 11 bases between them. The CDR3 is 14 amino acids. CDR3 bases: TGTGCCAGTAGTATAGGACTCGGGCGGGAGACCCAGTACTTC. The encoded protein is CASSIGLGRETQYF.

This clonotype appeared a single time. This chain joins TRBV19 and TRBJ1-1; D remains ambiguous. Per the germline V gene, CDR1 is LNHDA and CDR2 is SQIVND (reference sequence). The CDR3 sequence is 12 residues long. V was clipped by 8 bases and J by 6 bases, with 13 bases between them. Here the CDR3 reads CASAHLRAEAFF. The DNA for the CDR3 is TGTGCCAGTGCTCACCTACGGGCTGAAGCTTTCTTT. The whole variable domain, filled in from reference TRBV19 and TRBJ1-1, reads DGGITQSPKYLFRKEGQNVTLSCEQNLNHDAMYWYRQDPGQGLRLIYYSQIVNDFQKGDIAEGYSVSREKKESFPLTVTSAQKNPTAFYLCASAHLRAEAFFGQGTRLTVV.

J is TRBJ1-5 and V is TRBV15, with TRBD1 matching over 7 bases. CDR1 and CDR2 from the germline V gene are LNHNV and YYDKDF (reference sequence). The length of the CDR3 is 15 residues. With 3 bases clipped from V and 6 bases from J, the junction kept 8 bases outside the gene matches. CDR3 DNA sequence: TGTGCCACCAGCAGGGAGGGGGCCTTGGTTCAGCCCCAGCATTTT. Translation: CATSREGALVQPQHF.

This clonotype is termed medium-sized (0.01 to 0.1%). The genes are TRBV7-3 and TRBJ2-2; no clear D gene. The CDR3 is 13 residues long. Germline V CDR1 and CDR2: SGHTA, FQGTGA. Trimming took off 8 bases at V and 6 bases at J, with 13 bases between the two ends. The CDR3 sequence is CASGDLNAGELFF. In nucleotides, the CDR3 is TGTGCCAGCGGCGATCTGAATGCCGGGGAGCTGTTTTTT.

J is TRBJ2-1 and V is TRBV10-3; TRBD2 agrees at 9 bases. Germline CDR1 is ENHRY and CDR2 is SYGVKD. The V segment lost 9 bases and the J segment 0 bases; nucleotides outside the gene matches: 9. The CDR3 extends over 16 amino acids. The CDR3 is CAISRSGSLSYNEQFF. For the CDR3, the DNA is TGTGCCATTTCCCGTAGCGGGAGTCTCTCCTACAATGAGCAGTTCTTC.

The rearrangement joins TRBV20-1 to TRBJ1-5, with unresolved D. The CDR3 runs 13 residues. V lost 0 bases to trimming and J lost 2 bases, with 5 bases between them. The germline V gene has CDR1 DFQATT and CDR2 SNEGSKA (reference sequence). The CDR3 sequence: CSARDVGNQPQHF. The DNA for the CDR3 is TGCAGTGCTAGAGATGTGGGCAATCAGCCCCAGCATTTT.

Relative to its sample, this clonotype is medium-sized (0.01 to 0.1%). The chain carries TRBV20-1 and TRBJ1-2, with D possibly being TRBD1 (5 bases). CDR1 and CDR2 from the germline V gene are DFQATT and SNEGSKA (reference sequence). The CDR3 runs to 11 residues. The V and J ends lost 6 bases and 7 bases respectively, with 12 bases between them. The CDR3 protein is CSALTGSGYTF. CDR3 sequence (DNA): TGCAGTGCCCTCACAGGTAGTGGCTACACCTTC.

In this sample, this clonotype turned up many times. The DNA for the CDR3 is TGTGCCAGCAGTTTACGGGCGAATAACTATGGCTACACCTTC. This translates into CASSLRANNYGYTF. V gene TRBV12-3 or TRBV12-4 combines with J gene TRBJ1-2; D is unclear. CDR3 length equals 14 residues. V was shortened by 2 bases and J by 1 base, with 8 bases between the two germline ends.

This clonotype was seen many times. The chain recombines TRBV6-1 with TRBJ1-4; D uncertain. V lost 0 bases and J 8 bases, leaving 16 bases between the germline ends. Germline V CDR1 and CDR2: MNHNS, SASEGT. This CDR3 is 16 amino acids long. CDR3 region: CASSEAETDYWEKLFF. CDR3 nucleotide sequence: TGTGCCAGCAGTGAAGCTGAGACCGACTACTGGGAAAAACTGTTTTTT.

The rearrangement uses TRBV10-3 and TRBJ2-3; 8 positions agree with TRBD2. The CDR3 totals 15 residues. Losses at the gene ends were 2 bases for V and 4 bases for J; bases not matched to a gene: 5. The germline V gene has CDR1 ENHRY and CDR2 SYGVKD. The CDR3 is CAISETSGGADTQYF. Here the CDR3 DNA reads TGTGCCATCAGTGAGACTAGCGGTGGAGCAGATACGCAGTATTTT.

This clonotype occurred a few times. Germline and junction disagree at one end, which may indicate a read error. The chain carries TRBV7-2 and TRBJ1-1, with a possible D match to TRBD1 (5 bases). Germline lookup yields CDR1 SGHTA and CDR2 FQGNSA. This CDR3 comprises 13 residues. The CDR3 region is CASSRDGNTEAFF. Here the CDR3 DNA reads TGTGCTAGCAGCCGGGACGGGAACACTGAAGCTTTCTTT.

The chain carries TRBV12-3 or TRBV12-4 and TRBJ2-7; 15 bases fit TRBD2. The trim removed 3 bases at V and 4 bases at J, leaving 16 bases unmatched. The CDR3 totals 20 residues. CDR3 protein: CASSFSGLAGGPPGKYEQYF. CDR3 sequence (DNA): TGTGCCAGCAGTTTTAGCGGACTAGCGGGAGGGCCCCCCGGCAAATACGAGCAGTACTTC.

This clonotype was found once. This rearrangement joins TRBV20-1 to TRBJ1-1; D gene uncertain. This CDR3 comprises 11 residues. From germline, CDR1 is DFQATT and CDR2 SNEGSKA (reference sequence). Trimming took 5 bases from V and 5 from J, leaving 9 bases between them. The CDR3 protein is CSAQGLTEAFF. The CDR3 DNA is TGCAGTGCTCAAGGGTTGACTGAAGCTTTCTTT.

This clonotype was counted at least ten times. The rearrangement links TRBV13 to TRBJ2-1; 11 positions agree with TRBD2. The V gene's germline CDR1 is PRHDT and CDR2 FYEKMQ (reference sequence). With V trimmed by 6 bases and J by 5 bases, 12 bases remained unmatched. This CDR3 region has 17 residues. CDR3 sequence: CASSSREGTSGNNEQFF. The CDR3 DNA sequence: TGTGCCAGCAGTTCTCGGGAAGGGACTAGCGGCAACAATGAGCAGTTCTTC.

The CDR3: CASSPRQGAYGYTF. In DNA, the CDR3 is TGTGCCAGCAGCCCTCGACAGGGGGCCTATGGCTACACCTTC. The chain combines TRBV4-2 with TRBJ1-2; TRBD1 agrees at 10 bases. V shed 4 bases, J shed 4 bases, and the junction held 3 bases outside the gene matches. Germline V gene lookup returns CDR1 LGHNA and CDR2 YNFKEQ. CDR3 length: 14 residues.

This rearrangement joins TRBV19 to TRBJ2-7; D is unclear. Germline lookup yields CDR1 LNHDA and CDR2 SQIVND (reference sequence). The CDR3 is 13 amino acids. The V and J ends lost 3 bases and 0 bases respectively, with 6 bases between them. CDR3 DNA sequence: TGTGCCAGTAGTATTGCTAGCTCCTACGAGCAGTACTTC. It codes for CASSIASSYEQYF. The whole variable domain, remainder taken from reference TRBV19 and TRBJ2-7, is DGGITQSPKYLFRKEGQNVTLSCEQNLNHDAMYWYRQDPGQGLRLIYYSQIVNDFQKGDIAEGYSVSREKKESFPLTVTSAQKNPTAFYLCASSIASSYEQYFGPGTRLTVT.

This sequence joins TRBV10-3 and TRBJ2-2, with D unresolved. The CDR3 loop spans 13 amino acids. Trimming left V 4 bases short and J 0 bases short, with 3 bases between. The germline gives CDR1 ENHRY, CDR2 SYGVKD. CDR3 sequence: CAISAANTGELFF. The CDR3 DNA sequence: TGTGCCATCAGTGCGGCGAACACCGGGGAGCTGTTTTTT.